One sample yielded the 4 T cell receptor beta chains listed below, sequenced in a study of blood T cells in healthy people across ages. The authors ran a second PCR of roughly 6 to 11 cycles using a sample-barcoded 5' primer and a J-beta primer mix. TCRdb itself ran the 5' RACE reads through MiXCR, one entry per CDR3 protein. The sample shows about 320,000 distinct CDR3 sequences, roughly 26% of them seen only once. The sequencing input was blood. The receptor source for this set is a woman aged 70-85 years in good health.

The V call is TRBV4-1, the J call TRBJ2-3; no clear D. Between the trimmed V and J ends, which lost 0 bases and 6 bases, there was a span of 19 bases. The V gene's germline CDR1 is MGHRA and CDR2 YSYEKL. This CDR3 region has 17 residues. The CDR3 nucleotides read TGCGCCAGCAGCCAAGATTTGTCGGGCCCCGCGCGGGATACGCAGTATTTT. Protein sequence: CASSQDLSGPARDTQYF.

In its sample, this clonotype was seen a few times. This chain connects TRBV10-3 to TRBJ2-7, with D possibly TRBD1 on 5 matching bases. Germline lookup yields CDR1 ENHRY and CDR2 SYGVKD. Trimming took off 4 bases at V and 3 bases at J, with 10 bases between the two ends. This CDR3 region has 13 residues. In DNA, the CDR3 is TGTGCCATCAGTGGGACATTGGGCTACGAGCAGTACTTC. Translated, it gives CAISGTLGYEQYF.

As regards this clonotype: Since the CDR3 does not end with the conserved phenylalanine or tryptophan, this likely comes from a read error. This chain links TRBV28 with TRBJ2-7; 8 nucleotides agree with TRBD1. Germline CDR1 MDHEN, CDR2 SYDVKM. This CDR3 region has 14 residues. The CDR3 bases are TGTGCCAACAGTGTTAGGACAGGGAGCTACGAGCAGTACTCC. It translates to CANSVRTGSYEQYS.

This sequence joins TRBV29-1 and TRBJ1-2; 9 positions match TRBD1. The V gene end was trimmed by 6 bases and the J gene end by 6 bases; junction bases not matched to a gene: 2. CDR1 SQVTM and CDR2 ANQGSEA come from the germline V gene. The CDR3 covers 11 residues. The CDR3 here is CSVGQGDGYTF. The CDR3 nucleotides are TGCAGCGTGGGACAGGGAGATGGCTACACCTTC.